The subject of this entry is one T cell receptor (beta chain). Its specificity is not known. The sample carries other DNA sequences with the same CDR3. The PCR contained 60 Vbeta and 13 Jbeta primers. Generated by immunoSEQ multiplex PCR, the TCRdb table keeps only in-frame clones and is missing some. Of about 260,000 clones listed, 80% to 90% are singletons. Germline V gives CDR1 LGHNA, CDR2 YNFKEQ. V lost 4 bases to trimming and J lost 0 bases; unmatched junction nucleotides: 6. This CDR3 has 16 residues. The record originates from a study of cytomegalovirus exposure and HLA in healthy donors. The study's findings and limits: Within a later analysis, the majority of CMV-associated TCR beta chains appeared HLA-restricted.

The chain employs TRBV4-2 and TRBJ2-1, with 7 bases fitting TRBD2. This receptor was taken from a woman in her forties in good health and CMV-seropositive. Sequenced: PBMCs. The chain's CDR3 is CASSPQRDRSYNEQFF. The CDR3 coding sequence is TGTGCCAGCAGCCCCCAGCGGGACCGCTCCTACAATGAGCAGTTCTTC.